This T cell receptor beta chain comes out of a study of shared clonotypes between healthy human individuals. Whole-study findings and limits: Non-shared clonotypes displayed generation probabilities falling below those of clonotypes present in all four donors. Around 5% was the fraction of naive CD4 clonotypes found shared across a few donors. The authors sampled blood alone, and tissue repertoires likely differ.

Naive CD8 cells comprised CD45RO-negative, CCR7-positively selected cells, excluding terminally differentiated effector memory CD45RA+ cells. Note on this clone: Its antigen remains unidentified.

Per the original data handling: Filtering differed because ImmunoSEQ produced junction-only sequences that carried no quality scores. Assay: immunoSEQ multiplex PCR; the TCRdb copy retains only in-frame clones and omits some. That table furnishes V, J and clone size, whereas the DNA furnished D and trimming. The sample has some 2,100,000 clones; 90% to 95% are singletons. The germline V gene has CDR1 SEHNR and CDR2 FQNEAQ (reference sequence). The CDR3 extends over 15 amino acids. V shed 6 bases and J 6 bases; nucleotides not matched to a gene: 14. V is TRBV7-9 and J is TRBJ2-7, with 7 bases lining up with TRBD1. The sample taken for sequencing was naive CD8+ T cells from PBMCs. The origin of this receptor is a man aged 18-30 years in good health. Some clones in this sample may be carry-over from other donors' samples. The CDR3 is CASSGDREIRGEQYF. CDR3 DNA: TGTGCCAGCAGTGGTGACAGGGAAATCAGGGGCGAGCAGTACTTC.